Below, 30 T cell receptor beta chains from the same sample are listed, as sequenced in a study of T cell responses to AZD1222 COVID-19 vaccine. TCRdb's table, derived via immunoSEQ multiplex PCR, lists solely in-frame clones and lacks some. The data contain about 140,000 clones, approximately 93% of them singletons. The material sequenced was peripheral blood, taken after recovery from COVID-19. These TCRs come from an adult who had recovered from COVID-19.

This clone was observed a handful of times. This chain uses TRBV6-5 with TRBJ2-3, with 7 bases matching TRBD2. V trimming: 10 bases; J trimming: 6 bases; junction bases outside the gene matches: 4. The CDR3 has 11 residues. CDR1 is MNHEY and CDR2 is SVGAGI in the germline V gene. CDR3 sequence: CATLGGDTQYF. The DNA for the CDR3 is TGTGCCACCCTGGGAGGGGATACGCAGTATTTT.

A few counts support this clone. The chain carries TRBV3-1 (or the pseudogene TRBV3-2) and TRBJ1-6, with D possibly being TRBD1 (5 bases). Germline V lookup: CDR1 LGHDT, CDR2 YNNKEL (reference sequence). V lost 2 bases to trimming and J lost 7 bases, with 9 bases between them. The CDR3 contains 14 residues. The CDR3 is CASSQSGLNSPLHF. The CDR3 region has the DNA TGTGCCAGCAGCCAATCGGGGCTCAATTCACCCCTCCACTTT.

This chain connects TRBV7-8 to TRBJ2-1, with TRBD2 as a possible D gene (5 bases). The length of the CDR3 is 14 residues. In germline, CDR1 is SGHVS, CDR2 FQNEAQ. Trimming shortened V by 2 bases and J by 9 bases, and 14 bases separated the two germline ends. DNA for the CDR3: TGTGCCAGCAGCTTACTAGGGAGCGGAGGTGAGCAGTTCTTC. Encoded protein: CASSLLGSGGEQFF.

The V call is TRBV7-9, the J call TRBJ1-2; unclear D gene. Germline CDR1 SEHNR, CDR2 FQNEAQ (reference sequence). The CDR3 loop spans 13 amino acids. V shed 5 bases and J shed 6 bases, with 13 bases lying between them. CDR3 loop: CASSPSGFDGYTF. In DNA form, the CDR3 reads TGTGCCAGCAGCCCGAGCGGGTTCGATGGCTACACCTTC.

This clone has a handful of counts. The J gene is TRBJ2-7, the V gene TRBV5-1; no reliable D call. Trimming stripped 0 bases from V and 3 bases from J, with 13 bases between. The germline V gene encodes CDR1 SGHRS and CDR2 YFSETQ. This CDR3 is 15 amino acids long. The CDR3 loop is CASSLVAGSDYEQYF. The CDR3 bases are TGCGCCAGCAGCTTGGTAGCAGGATCGGACTACGAGCAGTACTTC.

J is TRBJ2-7 and V is TRBV27, with 8 bases lining up with TRBD2. This CDR3 region has 18 residues. Germline V gives CDR1 MNHEY, CDR2 SMNVEV (reference sequence). V gave up 10 bases and J gave up 4 bases; unmatched junction bases: 24. The DNA for the CDR3 is TGTGCCACCCGCAGAGCCCGGGGACTAGGATCGGCCCCTTACGAGCAGTACTTC. Protein product: CATRRARGLGSAPYEQYF.

The chain is built from TRBV28 and TRBJ2-1; 7 bases are a match to TRBD2. The CDR3 is 16 amino acids. Germline lookup yields CDR1 MDHEN and CDR2 SYDVKM. The J segment lost 0 bases and the V segment lost 5 bases, leaving 7 bases of the junction unmatched. CDR3 protein: CASSLTSVSSYNEQFF. In nucleotides, the CDR3 is TGTGCCAGCAGTCTCACTAGCGTGAGCTCCTACAATGAGCAGTTCTTC.

This sequence joins TRBV6-1 and TRBJ1-1, with D perhaps TRBD1 (5 bases). Germline CDR1 reads MNHNS; CDR2 reads SASEGT. The CDR3 runs 13 residues. Deletions cut 3 bases from V and 4 bases from J, with 9 bases between. CDR3 region: CASSDPGGTEAFF. In DNA, the CDR3 is TGTGCCAGCAGTGACCCGGGGGGCACTGAAGCTTTCTTT.

This chain connects TRBV29-1 to TRBJ1-1; D uncertain. Germline CDR1 is SQVTM and CDR2 is ANQGSEA. Trimming removed 7 bases from V and 0 bases from J, with 3 bases in between. The CDR3 covers 10 residues. The CDR3 spells CSAMNTEAFF. CDR3 DNA sequence: TGCAGCGCTATGAACACTGAAGCTTTCTTT.

The CDR3 here is CASSSFSRDTGELFF. CDR3 nucleotides: TGCGCCAGCAGCTCCTTCTCCAGGGACACCGGGGAGCTGTTTTTT. The chain uses TRBV5-1 and TRBJ2-2; a possible D gene is TRBD1 (5 bases). V was clipped by 3 bases and J by 3 bases, with 12 bases between them. The germline V gene encodes CDR1 SGHRS and CDR2 YFSETQ. The CDR3 loop spans 15 amino acids.

This chain links TRBV14 with TRBJ2-7; D perhaps matches TRBD2 (6 bases). Germline values: CDR1 SGHDN, CDR2 FVKESK. This CDR3 is 13 amino acids long. Trimming shortened V by 1 base and J by 3 bases, and 7 bases separated the two germline ends. The CDR3 here is CASSQVGGYEQYF. The CDR3 region has the DNA TGTGCCAGCAGCCAAGTCGGGGGCTACGAGCAGTACTTC.

This clone was counted once. The chain has TRBV9 and TRBJ2-5; a weak D match, TRBD1 (6 bases). The CDR3 has 13 residues. V lost 4 bases, J lost 5 bases, and 12 bases lay in between. CDR1 SGDLS and CDR2 YYNGEE come from the germline V gene. The chain's CDR3 is CASSRQDGETQYF. In nucleotides, the CDR3 is TGTGCCAGCAGCAGACAGGACGGGGAGACCCAGTACTTC.

This rearrangement joins TRBV28 to TRBJ1-2, with no clear D. Trimming pared 4 bases from V and 7 bases from J, leaving 10 bases between. Looked up from germline, CDR1 is MDHEN and CDR2 is SYDVKM. The CDR3 extends over 12 amino acids. CDR3 DNA: TGTGCCAGCAGTTCTCCGTGGGGTGGCTACACCTTC. Protein product: CASSSPWGGYTF.

The rearrangement joins TRBV10-3 to TRBJ2-2, with TRBD2 matching over 9 bases. This CDR3 spans 13 amino acids. J was trimmed by 7 bases and V by 7 bases; bases with no gene match: 4. Per germline, CDR1 ENHRY and CDR2 SYGVKD. CDR3 in amino acids: CAITEREDGELFF. In DNA form, the CDR3 reads TGTGCCATCACGGAGCGGGAGGACGGGGAGCTGTTTTTT.

The rearrangement joins TRBV27 to TRBJ2-1; TRBD1 might be the D (6 bases). The CDR3 runs 16 residues. CDR1 MNHEY and CDR2 SMNVEV come from the germline V gene (reference sequence). The ends were cut back, 1 base at V and 6 bases at J, with 16 bases in the middle. Written as DNA, the CDR3 is TGTGCCAGCAGTTTATGGGGCACAGGGTTCCGCAATGAGCAGTTCTTC. Protein product: CASSLWGTGFRNEQFF.

This clone was detected only once. This chain links TRBV5-1 with TRBJ1-2, with D unresolved. The V end lost 0 bases, the J end lost 4 bases, and 10 bases lay between the germline ends. The CDR3 is made up of 14 amino acids. Germline CDR1 is SGHRS and CDR2 is YFSETQ. This CDR3 is CASSLAEDGYGYTF. Written as DNA, the CDR3 is TGCGCCAGCAGCTTGGCCGAGGACGGCTATGGCTACACCTTC.

This clone was seen only once. This chain uses TRBV6-4 with TRBJ1-5; maybe TRBD1 (6 bases). The V gene lost 3 bases and the J gene lost 7 bases, with 10 bases spanning the gap. The CDR3 has 13 residues. The germline gives CDR1 MRHNA, CDR2 SNTAGT. The CDR3 sequence is CASSEGATQPQHF. CDR3 DNA: TGTGCCAGCAGTGAGGGGGCTACACAGCCCCAGCATTTT.

The chain recombines TRBV5-4 with TRBJ1-2; a possible D gene is TRBD1 (6 bases). The CDR3 is made up of 13 amino acids. Trimming pared 4 bases from V and 10 bases from J, leaving 17 bases between. The germline V gene has CDR1 SGHNT and CDR2 YYREEE (reference sequence). CDR3 sequence: CASSGQHRDDYTF. CDR3 sequence (DNA): TGTGCCAGCAGCGGGCAACACAGGGACGACTACACCTTC.

The chain employs TRBV3-1 (or the pseudogene TRBV3-2) and TRBJ2-7, with D perhaps TRBD1 (5 bases). Trimming removed 0 bases at V and 6 bases at J, with 9 bases between. The CDR3 is made up of 13 amino acids. The germline V gene has CDR1 LGHDT and CDR2 YNNKEL (reference sequence). The chain's CDR3 is CASSQDEGAEQYF. The CDR3 DNA reads as TGTGCCAGCAGCCAAGATGAAGGGGCCGAGCAGTACTTC.

V usage is TRBV3-1 (or the pseudogene TRBV3-2) and J usage is TRBJ2-7, with 9 bases identical to TRBD1. The J segment lost 6 bases and the V segment lost 6 bases, leaving 9 bases of the junction unmatched. The CDR3 loop spans 14 amino acids. CDR1 and CDR2 from the germline V gene are LGHDT and YNNKEL (reference sequence). This CDR3 reads CASSLRDRVGEQYF. The CDR3 nucleotides are TGTGCCAGCAGTCTCCGGGACAGGGTTGGCGAGCAGTACTTC.

V usage is TRBV5-1 and J usage is TRBJ1-1; D is uncertain. Germline V CDR1 and CDR2: SGHRS, YFSETQ. The V and J ends lost 4 bases and 0 bases respectively, with 10 bases between them. The CDR3 covers 14 residues. CDR3 bases: TGCGCCAGCAGCACTTCTACCTTGAACACTGAAGCTTTCTTT. Protein product: CASSTSTLNTEAFF.

The chain couples TRBV7-3 to TRBJ2-1; 7 bases are a match to TRBD1. The germline V gene has CDR1 SGHTA and CDR2 FQGTGA. The CDR3 loop spans 13 amino acids. V was pared by 2 bases and J by 9 bases, with 4 bases of the junction left unmatched. This CDR3 is CASSLGSGGEQFF. CDR3 nucleotides: TGTGCCAGCAGCTTAGGTTCAGGGGGTGAGCAGTTCTTC.

The V gene is TRBV4-1, the J gene TRBJ2-2, with 7 positions matching TRBD2. The CDR3 is 19 residues long. Trimming removed 2 bases from V and 4 bases from J; junction bases left unmatched: 16. The germline V gene has CDR1 MGHRA and CDR2 YSYEKL. The CDR3 bases are TGCGCCAGCAGCCAAAATTTTCTCGGGGCTAGCGGCCTCACCGGGGAGCTGTTTTTT. It codes for CASSQNFLGASGLTGELFF.

V is TRBV18 and J is TRBJ2-7; possibly TRBD2 for D (6 bases). This CDR3 region has 17 residues. CDR1 and CDR2 from the germline V gene are KGHSH and LQKENI. V lost 0 bases and J lost 4, with 19 bases in between. The CDR3 protein is CASSPPRRGPGLYEQYF. The CDR3, as DNA: TGTGCCAGCTCACCACCGAGGAGGGGCCCCGGACTATACGAGCAGTACTTC. Full variable domain (rest looked up from reference TRBV18 and TRBJ2-7): NAGVMQNPRHLVRRRGQEARLRCSPMKGHSHVYWYRQLPEEGLKFMVYLQKENIIDESGMPKERFSAEFPKEGPSILRIQQVVRGDSAAYFCASSPPRRGPGLYEQYFGPGTRLTVT.

The chain is built from TRBV19 and TRBJ2-7; TRBD1 matches 9 bases. Germline CDR1 reads LNHDA; CDR2 reads SQIVND (reference sequence). J lost 3 bases, V lost 4 bases, and 4 bases had no gene match. There are 14 residues in the CDR3. The CDR3: CASSTRDRVYEQYF. The CDR3 bases are TGTGCCAGTAGTACCCGGGACAGGGTCTACGAGCAGTACTTC.

This sequence joins TRBV28 and TRBJ2-7; D is perhaps TRBD1 (6 bases). The CDR3 covers 14 residues. CDR1 is MDHEN, CDR2 SYDVKM, per germline. V shed 2 bases and J shed 1 base, with 9 bases lying between them. DNA of the CDR3: TGTGCCAGCAGTTTAGGGGGCGCATCCTACGAGCAGTACTTC. This translates into CASSLGGASYEQYF. The variable domain in full, with the rest retrieved from reference TRBV28 and TRBJ2-7, is DVKVTQSSRYLVKRTGEKVFLECVQDMDHENMFWYRQDPGLGLRLIYFSYDVKMKEKGDIPEGYSVSREKKERFSLILESASTNQTSMYLCASSLGGASYEQYFGPGTRLTVT.

V gene TRBV9 combines with J gene TRBJ1-5; D unresolved. CDR1 is SGDLS and CDR2 is YYNGEE in the germline V gene. With 0 bases removed from V and 0 bases from J, the gap between germline ends came to 7 bases. The CDR3 totals 15 residues. The chain's CDR3 is CASSVDTYSNQPQHF. The CDR3 DNA sequence: TGTGCCAGCAGCGTAGACACATATAGCAATCAGCCCCAGCATTTT.

The rearrangement links TRBV30 to TRBJ2-5; 15 positions agree with TRBD2. Germline-derived CDR1 and CDR2 are GTSNPN and SVGIG (reference sequence). V shed 1 base, J shed 2 bases, and the junction held 8 bases outside the gene matches. This CDR3 contains 18 residues. In DNA form, the CDR3 reads TGTGCCTGGAGTGCGGGACTAGCGGGAGGCGAGCTACAAGAGACCCAGTACTTC. Translation gives CAWSAGLAGGELQETQYF.

V is TRBV20-1 and J is TRBJ1-4; 7 bases fit TRBD1. The CDR3 sequence is 16 residues long. V lost 3 bases, J lost 5 bases, and 12 bases stayed unmatched. CDR1 is DFQATT, CDR2 SNEGSKA, per germline (reference sequence). CDR3 DNA sequence: TGCAGTGCTAGTAACCTAAGAACAGGGGAGAATGAAAAACTGTTTTTT. This sequence encodes CSASNLRTGENEKLFF.

The chain joins TRBV13 to TRBJ2-7; TRBD1 matches 10 bases. The CDR3 loop spans 15 amino acids. Germline CDR1 is PRHDT and CDR2 is FYEKMQ (reference sequence). J lost 5 bases, V lost 3 bases, and 7 bases had no gene match. CDR3 bases: TGTGCCAGCAGCTTTCCGACAGGGGGCCTTCACGAGCAGTACTTC. This encodes CASSFPTGGLHEQYF.